Below are 2 T cell receptor beta chains sequenced from a single sample in a study of cytomegalovirus exposure and HLA in healthy donors. Clones were sequenced by immunoSEQ multiplex PCR, and TCRdb holds only the in-frame ones, with some missing. The sample records fewer than 400,000 clones, nearly 90% being singletons. Input material: PBMCs. The receptors were gathered from a man aged 25 to 45 in good health and CMV-seronegative.

The chain links TRBV5-1 to TRBJ1-5; 7 nucleotides match TRBD1. The CDR3 totals 15 residues. Germline V gene lookup returns CDR1 SGHRS and CDR2 YFSETQ. Trimming removed 4 bases from V and 6 bases from J; junction bases left unmatched: 10. Written as DNA, the CDR3 is TGCGCCAGCAGCCGCACAGGGGAAAGCGGTCAGCCCCAGCATTTT. Its protein product is CASSRTGESGQPQHF.

The J gene is TRBJ2-7, the V gene TRBV10-3, with a tentative D call TRBD2 (6 bases). Deletions cut 2 bases from V and 1 base from J, with 12 bases between. The CDR3 has 15 amino acids. Germline loops: CDR1 ENHRY, CDR2 SYGVKD. The CDR3 here is CAISELGLQSYEQYF. DNA of the CDR3: TGTGCCATCAGTGAGCTGGGACTGCAGTCCTACGAGCAGTACTTC.